Below are 13 T cell receptor beta chains sequenced from a single sample in a study of CD8 T cells in Susac syndrome. RNA totalling about 0.45 to 1 ug underwent reverse transcription with random hexamers. TCRdb reprocessed the immunoSEQ multiplex PCR reads via MiXCR and lists one record per CDR3 protein. The sample yields 120,000 or so distinct CDR3 sequences, about 95% seen once. The sequenced sample consisted of CD4+ T cells from PBMCs. These TCRs come from a human donor in good health.

A few counts support this clonotype. The chain couples TRBV24-1 to TRBJ2-5, with TRBD1 as a possible D gene (6 bases). The germline gives CDR1 KGHDR, CDR2 SFDVKD. CDR3 length: 12 amino acids. The V end lost 1 base, the J end lost 13 bases, and 12 bases lay between the germline ends. In DNA form, the CDR3 reads TGTGCCACCAGTGATTTAGGGGACACGATGTACTTC. Translation: CATSDLGDTMYF.

For the CDR3, the DNA is TGTGCCAGCAACACCCCTTGGGGGGCCAACTCTAACTATGGCTACACCTTC. Its translation is CASNTPWGANSNYGYTF. This rearrangement joins TRBV28 to TRBJ1-2, with D perhaps TRBD1 (6 bases). With 7 bases removed from V and 0 bases from J, the gap between germline ends came to 21 bases. CDR1 and CDR2 (germline): MDHEN, SYDVKM. The CDR3 is made up of 17 amino acids.

The chain combines TRBV27 with TRBJ2-7, with TRBD2 identical over 11 bases. CDR1 and CDR2 (germline): MNHEY, SMNVEV (reference sequence). V lost 5 bases to trimming and J lost 5 bases; unmatched junction nucleotides: 5. The CDR3 is made up of 14 amino acids. CDR3 coding DNA: TGTGCCAGCAGTGGGGCTAGCGGGAGGAACGAGCAGTACTTC. Translated, it gives CASSGASGRNEQYF.

The V gene is TRBV18, the J gene TRBJ2-1; 11 bases align to TRBD2. Germline values: CDR1 KGHSH, CDR2 LQKENI. V was pared by 0 bases and J by 7 bases, with 2 bases of the junction left unmatched. CDR3 length equals 15 residues. CDR3 bases: TGTGCCAGCTCACCACCGGGACTAGCGGTTAATGAGCAGTTCTTC. Translated, it gives CASSPPGLAVNEQFF.

The J gene is TRBJ2-1, the V gene TRBV29-1, with 7 bases aligning to TRBD2. CDR3 size: 13 residues. The ends lost 1 base at V and 5 bases at J; junction bases unmatched: 2. Germline values: CDR1 SQVTM, CDR2 ANQGSEA. In DNA form, the CDR3 reads TGCAGCGTTGAAGGTCTAGCGGACAATGAGCAGTTCTTC. Translated, it gives CSVEGLADNEQFF.

V usage is TRBV10-3 and J usage is TRBJ2-7; a possible D gene is TRBD1 (7 bases). The CDR3 is made up of 15 amino acids. Germline CDR1 reads ENHRY; CDR2 reads SYGVKD. Trimming pared 11 bases from V and 2 bases from J, leaving 22 bases between. CDR3 DNA sequence: TGTGCCGCCAAGGGGGGACTGGGGACAGCCTACGAGCAGTACTTC. Protein: CAAKGGLGTAYEQYF.

The chain employs TRBV19 and TRBJ1-2, with D possibly TRBD1 on 6 matching bases. CDR1 and CDR2 (germline): LNHDA, SQIVND (reference sequence). The germline V and J ends were trimmed by 5 bases and 7 bases, with 17 bases remaining between them. This CDR3 comprises 14 residues. CDR3 sequence reads: CASSFGQSLSGYTF. For the CDR3, the DNA is TGTGCCAGTAGTTTCGGACAGAGTTTAAGTGGCTACACCTTC. The full variable domain, with the rest looked up from reference TRBV19 and TRBJ1-2, is DGGITQSPKYLFRKEGQNVTLSCEQNLNHDAMYWYRQDPGQGLRLIYYSQIVNDFQKGDIAEGYSVSREKKESFPLTVTSAQKNPTAFYLCASSFGQSLSGYTFGSGTRLTVV.

There are a few counts of this clonotype. The V call is TRBV27, the J call TRBJ2-7; possible D gene TRBD1, 6 bases. Trimming took 5 bases from V and 2 from J, leaving 19 bases between them. CDR3 length equals 16 residues. Looked up from germline, CDR1 is MNHEY and CDR2 is SMNVEV (reference sequence). CDR3 in amino acids: CASSPDRRRVTYEQYF. DNA of the CDR3: TGTGCCAGCAGTCCCGACAGGCGGAGAGTAACCTACGAGCAGTACTTC.

V usage is TRBV9 and J usage is TRBJ2-1; TRBD2 might be the D (5 bases). The V gene's germline CDR1 is SGDLS and CDR2 YYNGEE. V was pared by 0 bases and J by 4 bases, with 14 bases between. The CDR3 totals 16 residues. The CDR3 sequence: CASSVVATGSYNEQFF. The CDR3 nucleotides are TGTGCCAGCAGCGTAGTCGCGACGGGGTCTTACAATGAGCAGTTCTTC.

J is TRBJ2-3 and V is TRBV2; perhaps D is TRBD1 or TRBD2 (5 bases each). Trimming cost V 7 bases and J 4 bases, with 18 bases left between them. This CDR3 region has 15 residues. Germline assignment: CDR1 SNHLY and CDR2 FYNNEI. The CDR3 protein is CASNSLGVGADTQYF. The DNA for the CDR3 is TGTGCCAGCAATTCGTTGGGAGTAGGGGCAGATACGCAGTATTTT.

This chain uses TRBV14 with TRBJ2-7; D not certain. The ends were cut back, 1 base at V and 0 bases at J, with 7 bases in the middle. There are 14 residues in the CDR3. Germline V gene data show CDR1 as SGHDN and CDR2 as FVKESK. The DNA for the CDR3 is TGTGCCAGCAGCCAAGGTCCGAGCTCCTACGAGCAGTACTTC. It codes for CASSQGPSSYEQYF.

J is TRBJ2-7 and V is TRBV18; 8 positions agree with TRBD1. Per germline, CDR1 KGHSH and CDR2 LQKENI. This CDR3 spans 13 amino acids. J was trimmed by 5 bases and V by 3 bases; bases with no gene match: 3. The CDR3 bases are TGTGCCAGCTCACCCCAGGGGGCCAACGAGCAGTACTTC. Protein: CASSPQGANEQYF. The full variable domain, rest sourced from reference TRBV18 and TRBJ2-7, is NAGVMQNPRHLVRRRGQEARLRCSPMKGHSHVYWYRQLPEEGLKFMVYLQKENIIDESGMPKERFSAEFPKEGPSILRIQQVVRGDSAAYFCASSPQGANEQYFGPGTRLTVT.

The rearrangement joins TRBV4-1 to TRBJ2-1; no reliable D call. V was clipped by 0 bases and J by 15 bases, with 6 bases between them. CDR1 MGHRA and CDR2 YSYEKL come from the germline V gene. The CDR3 extends over 10 amino acids. The CDR3 loop is CASSQDRMFF. CDR3 nucleotide sequence: TGCGCCAGCAGCCAAGATCGGATGTTCTTC.